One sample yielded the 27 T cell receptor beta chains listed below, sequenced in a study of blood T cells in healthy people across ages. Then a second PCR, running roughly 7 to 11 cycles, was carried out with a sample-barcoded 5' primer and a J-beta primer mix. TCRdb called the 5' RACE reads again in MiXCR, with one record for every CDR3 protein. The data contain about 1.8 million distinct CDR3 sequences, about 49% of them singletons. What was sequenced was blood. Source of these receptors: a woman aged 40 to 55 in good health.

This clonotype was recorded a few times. This chain's CDR3 is CASSSTDRGDGYTF. The CDR3 nucleotides are TGTGCCAGCAGTTCCACGGACAGGGGCGATGGCTACACCTTC. This rearrangement joins TRBV6-5 to TRBJ1-2; 9 nucleotides agree with TRBD1. Germline loops: CDR1 MNHEY, CDR2 SVGAGI. The junction had 6 bases not matched to a gene; V was cut back by 4 bases and J by 6 bases. This CDR3 contains 14 residues.

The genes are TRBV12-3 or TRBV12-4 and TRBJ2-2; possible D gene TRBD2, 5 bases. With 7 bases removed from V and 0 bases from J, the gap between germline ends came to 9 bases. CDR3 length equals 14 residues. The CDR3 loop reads CASNRGSNTGELFF. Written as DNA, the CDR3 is TGTGCCAGCAACCGGGGTTCGAACACCGGGGAGCTGTTTTTT.

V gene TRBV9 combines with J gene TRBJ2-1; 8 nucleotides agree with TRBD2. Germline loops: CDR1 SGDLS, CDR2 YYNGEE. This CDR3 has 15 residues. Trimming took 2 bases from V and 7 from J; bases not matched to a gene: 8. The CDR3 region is CASSVRGGRGNEQFF. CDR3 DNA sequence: TGTGCCAGCAGCGTCCGGGGGGGCCGAGGGAATGAGCAGTTCTTC.

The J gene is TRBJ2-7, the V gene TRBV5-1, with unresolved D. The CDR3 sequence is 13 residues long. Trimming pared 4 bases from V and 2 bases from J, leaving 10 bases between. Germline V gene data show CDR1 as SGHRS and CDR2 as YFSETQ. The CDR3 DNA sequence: TGCGCCAGCAGCCCCATGGGAACCTACGAGCAGTACTTC. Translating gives CASSPMGTYEQYF.

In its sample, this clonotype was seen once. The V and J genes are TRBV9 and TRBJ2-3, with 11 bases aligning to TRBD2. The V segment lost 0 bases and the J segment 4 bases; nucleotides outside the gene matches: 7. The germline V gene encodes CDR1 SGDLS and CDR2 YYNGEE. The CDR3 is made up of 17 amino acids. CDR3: CASSVDPSGGISDTQYF. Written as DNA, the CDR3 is TGTGCCAGCAGCGTAGATCCTAGCGGGGGGATATCAGATACGCAGTATTTT.

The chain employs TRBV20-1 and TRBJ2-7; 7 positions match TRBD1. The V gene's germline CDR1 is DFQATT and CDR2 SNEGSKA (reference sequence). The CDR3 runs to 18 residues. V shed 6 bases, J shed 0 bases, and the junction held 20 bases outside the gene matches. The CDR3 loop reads CSAQGEALANFFSYEQYF. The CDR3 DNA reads TGCAGTGCCCAGGGGGAAGCGTTGGCCAACTTTTTCTCCTACGAGCAGTACTTC.

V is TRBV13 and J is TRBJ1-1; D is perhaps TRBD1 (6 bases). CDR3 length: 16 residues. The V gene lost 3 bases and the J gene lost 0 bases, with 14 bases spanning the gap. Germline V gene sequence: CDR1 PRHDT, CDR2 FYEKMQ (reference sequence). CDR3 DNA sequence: TGTGCCAGCAGCTTGGGACGCAGGGGTATGAACACTGAAGCTTTCTTT. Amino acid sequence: CASSLGRRGMNTEAFF.

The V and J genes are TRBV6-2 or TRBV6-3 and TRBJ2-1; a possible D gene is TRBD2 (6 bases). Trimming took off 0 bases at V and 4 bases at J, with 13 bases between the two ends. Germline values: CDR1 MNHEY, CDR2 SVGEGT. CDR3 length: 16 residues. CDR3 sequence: CASSYSVADSYNEQFF. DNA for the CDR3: TGTGCCAGCAGTTACTCGGTAGCGGATTCTTACAATGAGCAGTTCTTC.

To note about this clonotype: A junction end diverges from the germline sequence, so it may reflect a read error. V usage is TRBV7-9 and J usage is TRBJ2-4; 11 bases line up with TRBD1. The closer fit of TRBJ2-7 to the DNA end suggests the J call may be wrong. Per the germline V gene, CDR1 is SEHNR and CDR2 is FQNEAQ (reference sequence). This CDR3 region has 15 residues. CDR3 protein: CAGSSLGQGEYEQYF. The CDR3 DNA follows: TGTGCCGGCAGCTCCCTGGGACAGGGGGAATACGAGCAGTACTTC.

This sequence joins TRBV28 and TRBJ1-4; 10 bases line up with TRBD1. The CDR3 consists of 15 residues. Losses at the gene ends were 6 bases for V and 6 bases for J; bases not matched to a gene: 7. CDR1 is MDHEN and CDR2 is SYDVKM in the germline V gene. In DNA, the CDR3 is TGTGCCAGCAGCGACGGGGACAGGGGTCATGAAAAACTGTTTTTT. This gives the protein CASSDGDRGHEKLFF.

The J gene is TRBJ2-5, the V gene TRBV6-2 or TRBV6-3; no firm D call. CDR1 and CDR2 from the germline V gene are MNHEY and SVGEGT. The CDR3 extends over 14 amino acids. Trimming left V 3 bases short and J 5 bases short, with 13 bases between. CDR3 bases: TGTGCCAGCAGTTATTTCGTTACCCGGGAGACCCAGTACTTC. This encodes CASSYFVTRETQYF.

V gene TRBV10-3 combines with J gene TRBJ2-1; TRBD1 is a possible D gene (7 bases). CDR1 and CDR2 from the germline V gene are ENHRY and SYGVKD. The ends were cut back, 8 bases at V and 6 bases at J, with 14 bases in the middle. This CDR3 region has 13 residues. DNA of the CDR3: TGTGCCATCGAAGGGCAGGGGGGCAATGAGCAGTTCTTC. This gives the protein CAIEGQGGNEQFF.

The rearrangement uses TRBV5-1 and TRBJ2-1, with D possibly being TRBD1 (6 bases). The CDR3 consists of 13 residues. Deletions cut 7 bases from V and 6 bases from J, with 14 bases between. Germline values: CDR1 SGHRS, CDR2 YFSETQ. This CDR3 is CASHPGVFNEQFF. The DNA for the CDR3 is TGCGCCAGCCATCCAGGGGTCTTCAATGAGCAGTTCTTC.

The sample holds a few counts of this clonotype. Here the CDR3 reads CASSKERRKNGDEQYF. Here the CDR3 DNA reads TGTGCCAGCAGCAAAGAAAGACGGAAGAACGGGGACGAGCAGTACTTC. The V gene is TRBV21-1, the J gene TRBJ2-7. TRBV21-1 is tagged as a pseudogene. The CDR3 contains 16 residues.

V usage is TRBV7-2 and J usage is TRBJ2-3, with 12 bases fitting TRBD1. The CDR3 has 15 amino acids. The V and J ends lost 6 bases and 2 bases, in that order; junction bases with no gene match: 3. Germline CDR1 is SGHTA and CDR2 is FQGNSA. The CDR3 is CASRLGQGATDTQYF. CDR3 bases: TGTGCCAGCAGATTGGGACAGGGGGCCACAGATACGCAGTATTTT.

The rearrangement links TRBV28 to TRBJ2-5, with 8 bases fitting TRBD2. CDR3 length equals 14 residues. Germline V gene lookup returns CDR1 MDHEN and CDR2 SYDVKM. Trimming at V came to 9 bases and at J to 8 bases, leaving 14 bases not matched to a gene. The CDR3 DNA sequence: TGTGCCAGTAGCACCCCGGGACTAGGGGGTACCCAGTACTTC. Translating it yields CASSTPGLGGTQYF. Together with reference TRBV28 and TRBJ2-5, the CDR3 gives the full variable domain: DVKVTQSSRYLVKRTGEKVFLECVQDMDHENMFWYRQDPGLGLRLIYFSYDVKMKEKGDIPEGYSVSREKKERFSLILESASTNQTSMYLCASSTPGLGGTQYFGPGTRLLVL.

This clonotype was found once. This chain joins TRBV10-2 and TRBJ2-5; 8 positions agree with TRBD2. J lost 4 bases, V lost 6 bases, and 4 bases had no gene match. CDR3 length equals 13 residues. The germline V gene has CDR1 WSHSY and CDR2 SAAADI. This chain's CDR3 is CASRAGGPETQYF. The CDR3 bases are TGCGCCAGCAGGGCGGGGGGCCCAGAGACCCAGTACTTC.

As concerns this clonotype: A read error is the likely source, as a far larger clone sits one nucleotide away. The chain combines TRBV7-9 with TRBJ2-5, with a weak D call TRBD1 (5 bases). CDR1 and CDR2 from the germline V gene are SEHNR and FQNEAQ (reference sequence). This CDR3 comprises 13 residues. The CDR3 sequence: CAGSLDSQETQYF. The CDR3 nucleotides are TGTGCCGGCAGCTTAGACAGCCAAGAGACCCAGTACTTC.

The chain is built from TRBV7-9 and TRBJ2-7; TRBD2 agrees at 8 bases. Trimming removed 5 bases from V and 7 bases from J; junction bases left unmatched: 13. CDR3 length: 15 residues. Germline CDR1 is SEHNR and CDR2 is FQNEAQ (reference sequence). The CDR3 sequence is CASSDLSGNYNEQYF. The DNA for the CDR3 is TGTGCCAGCAGCGACCTTAGCGGGAACTACAATGAGCAGTACTTC. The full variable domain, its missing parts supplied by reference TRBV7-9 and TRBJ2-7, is DTGVSQNPRHKITKRGQNVTFRCDPISEHNRLYWYRQTLGQGPEFLTYFQNEAQLEKSRLLSDRFSAERPKGSFSTLEIQRTEQGDSAMYLCASSDLSGNYNEQYFGPGTRLTVT.

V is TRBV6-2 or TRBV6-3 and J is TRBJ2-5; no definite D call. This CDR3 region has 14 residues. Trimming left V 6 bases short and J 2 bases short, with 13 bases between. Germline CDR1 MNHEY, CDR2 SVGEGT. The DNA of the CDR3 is TGTGCCAGCAGGACCGTATTTGAACAAGAGACCCAGTACTTC. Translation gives CASRTVFEQETQYF.

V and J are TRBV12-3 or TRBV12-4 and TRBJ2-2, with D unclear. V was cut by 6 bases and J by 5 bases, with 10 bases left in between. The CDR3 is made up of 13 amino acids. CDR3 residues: CASSLHRTGELFF. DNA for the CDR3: TGTGCCAGCAGCTTACACCGAACCGGGGAGCTGTTTTTT.

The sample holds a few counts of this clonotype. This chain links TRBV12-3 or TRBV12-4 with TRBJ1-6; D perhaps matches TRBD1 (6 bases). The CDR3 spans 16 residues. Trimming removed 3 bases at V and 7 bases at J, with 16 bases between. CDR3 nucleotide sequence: TGTGCCAGCAGTTTGGCCGGGGGCAGCAGGAATTCACCCCTCCACTTT. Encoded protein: CASSLAGGSRNSPLHF.

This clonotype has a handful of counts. DNA of the CDR3: TGCGCCAGCGGGGGGGTACTTGGAGAGACCCAGTACTTC. Translating it yields CASGGVLGETQYF. V usage is TRBV5-1 and J usage is TRBJ2-5, with 7 nucleotides matching TRBD2. Germline V gives CDR1 SGHRS, CDR2 YFSETQ. This CDR3 comprises 13 residues. With 7 bases clipped from V and 4 bases from J, the junction kept 7 bases outside the gene matches.

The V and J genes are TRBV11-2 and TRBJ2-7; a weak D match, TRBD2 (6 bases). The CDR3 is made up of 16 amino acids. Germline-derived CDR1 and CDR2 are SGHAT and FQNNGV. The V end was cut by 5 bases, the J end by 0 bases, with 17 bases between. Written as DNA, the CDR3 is TGTGCCAGCAGCACGGGGGAGACTCTGTTCTCCTACGAGCAGTACTTC. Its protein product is CASSTGETLFSYEQYF. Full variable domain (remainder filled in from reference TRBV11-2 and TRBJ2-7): EAGVAQSPRYKIIEKRQSVAFWCNPISGHATLYWYQQILGQGPKLLIQFQNNGVVDDSQLPKDRFSAERLKGVDSTLKIQPAKLEDSAVYLCASSTGETLFSYEQYFGPGTRLTVT.

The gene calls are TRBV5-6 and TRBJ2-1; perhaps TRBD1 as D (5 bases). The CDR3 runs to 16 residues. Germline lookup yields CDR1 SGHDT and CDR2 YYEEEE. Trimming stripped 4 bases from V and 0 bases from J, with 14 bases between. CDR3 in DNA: TGTGCCAGCAGCCCAGGGCGTACTTACTCCTACAATGAGCAGTTCTTC. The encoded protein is CASSPGRTYSYNEQFF.

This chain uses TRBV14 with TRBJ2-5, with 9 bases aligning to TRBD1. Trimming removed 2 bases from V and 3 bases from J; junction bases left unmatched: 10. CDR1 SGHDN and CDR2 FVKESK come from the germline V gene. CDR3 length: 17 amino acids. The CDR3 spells CASSQYRGRMIEETQYF. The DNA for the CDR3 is TGTGCCAGCAGCCAATACAGGGGGCGGATGATTGAAGAGACCCAGTACTTC.

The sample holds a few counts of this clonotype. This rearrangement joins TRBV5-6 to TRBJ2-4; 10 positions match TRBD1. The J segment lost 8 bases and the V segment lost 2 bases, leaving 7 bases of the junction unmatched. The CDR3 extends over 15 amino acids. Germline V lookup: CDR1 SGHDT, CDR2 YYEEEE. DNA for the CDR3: TGTGCCAGCAGCTTTGGGACAGGGGAAATCGACATTCAGTACTTC. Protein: CASSFGTGEIDIQYF.